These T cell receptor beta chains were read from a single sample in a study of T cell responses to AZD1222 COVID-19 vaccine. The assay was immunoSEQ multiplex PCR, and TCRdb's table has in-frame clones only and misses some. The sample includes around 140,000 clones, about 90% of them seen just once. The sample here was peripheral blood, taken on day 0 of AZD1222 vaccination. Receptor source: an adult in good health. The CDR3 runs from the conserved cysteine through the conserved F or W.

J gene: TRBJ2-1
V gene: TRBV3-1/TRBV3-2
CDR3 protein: CASSQDPAGGNEQFF

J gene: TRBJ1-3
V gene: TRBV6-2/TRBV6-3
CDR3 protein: CASSLVGNTIYF

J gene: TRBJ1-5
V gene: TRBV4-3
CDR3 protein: CASSQDIQGNQPQHF

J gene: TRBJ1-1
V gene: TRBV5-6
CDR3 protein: CASSLGFPDTEAFF

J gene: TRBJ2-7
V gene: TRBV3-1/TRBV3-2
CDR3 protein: CASSYRDRVVEQYF

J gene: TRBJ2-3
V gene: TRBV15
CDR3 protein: CATSRETGQPGYF

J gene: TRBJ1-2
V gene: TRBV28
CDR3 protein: CASGGTGSLYGYTF

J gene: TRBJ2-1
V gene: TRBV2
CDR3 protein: CASGRGGGNEQFF

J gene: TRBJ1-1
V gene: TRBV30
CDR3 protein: CAWAGSTEAFF

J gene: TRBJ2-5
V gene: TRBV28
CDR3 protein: CASSFPPAEETQYF

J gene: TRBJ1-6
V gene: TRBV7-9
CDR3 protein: CASSLVEGSSPLHF

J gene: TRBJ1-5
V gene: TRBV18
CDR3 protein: CASSPQENQPQHF

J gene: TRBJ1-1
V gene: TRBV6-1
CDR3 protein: CASSELGQNTEAFF

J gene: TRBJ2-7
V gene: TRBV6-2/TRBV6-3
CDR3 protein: CASSYGPGLTYEQYF

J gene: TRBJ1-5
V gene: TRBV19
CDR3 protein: CASSRLTGEHQPQHF

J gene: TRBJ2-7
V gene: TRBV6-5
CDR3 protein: CASSYGSGEQYF

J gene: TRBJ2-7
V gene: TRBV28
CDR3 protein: CASTVWGNSYEQYF

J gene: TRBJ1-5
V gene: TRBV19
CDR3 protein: CASSPVKDQPQHF

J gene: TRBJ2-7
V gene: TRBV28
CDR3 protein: CASSLQTEQYF

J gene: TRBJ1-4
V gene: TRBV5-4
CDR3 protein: CASSLGIRRETNEKLFF